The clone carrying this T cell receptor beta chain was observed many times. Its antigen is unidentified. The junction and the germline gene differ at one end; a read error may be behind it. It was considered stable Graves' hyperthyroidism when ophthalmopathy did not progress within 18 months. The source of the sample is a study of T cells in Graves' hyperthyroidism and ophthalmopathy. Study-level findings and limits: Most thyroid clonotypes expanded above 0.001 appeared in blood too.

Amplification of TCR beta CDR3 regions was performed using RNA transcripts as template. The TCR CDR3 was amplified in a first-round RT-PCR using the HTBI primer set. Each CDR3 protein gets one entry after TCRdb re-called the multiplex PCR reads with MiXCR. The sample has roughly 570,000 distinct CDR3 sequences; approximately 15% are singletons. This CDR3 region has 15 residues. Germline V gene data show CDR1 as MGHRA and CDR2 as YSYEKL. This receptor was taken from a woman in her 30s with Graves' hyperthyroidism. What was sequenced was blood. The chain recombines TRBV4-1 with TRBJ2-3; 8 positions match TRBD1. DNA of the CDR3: TGTGCCAGCAGCCAGGACAGGGCCGGCACAGATACGCAGTATTTT. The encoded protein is CASSQDRAGTDTQYF.